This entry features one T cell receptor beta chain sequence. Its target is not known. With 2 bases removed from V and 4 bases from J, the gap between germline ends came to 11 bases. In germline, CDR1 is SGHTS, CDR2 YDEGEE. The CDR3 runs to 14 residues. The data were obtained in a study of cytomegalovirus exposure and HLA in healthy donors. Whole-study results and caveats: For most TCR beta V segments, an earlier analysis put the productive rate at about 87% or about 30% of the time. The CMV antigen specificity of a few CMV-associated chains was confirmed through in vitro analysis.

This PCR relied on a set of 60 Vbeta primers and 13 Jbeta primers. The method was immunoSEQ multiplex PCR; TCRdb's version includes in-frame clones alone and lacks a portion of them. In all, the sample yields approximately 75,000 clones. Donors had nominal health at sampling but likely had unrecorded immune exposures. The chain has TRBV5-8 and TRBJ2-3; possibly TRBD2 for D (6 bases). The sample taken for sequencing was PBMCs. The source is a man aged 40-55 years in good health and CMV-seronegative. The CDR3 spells CASSFPSVADTQYF. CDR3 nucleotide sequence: TGTGCCAGCAGCTTCCCTAGCGTTGCAGATACGCAGTATTTT. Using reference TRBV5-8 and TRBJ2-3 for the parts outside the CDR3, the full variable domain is EAGVTQSPTHLIKTRGQQATLRCSPISGHTSVYWYQQALGLGLQFLLWYDEGEERNRGNFPPRFSGRQFPNYSSELNVNALELEDSALYLCASSFPSVADTQYFGPGTRLTVL.